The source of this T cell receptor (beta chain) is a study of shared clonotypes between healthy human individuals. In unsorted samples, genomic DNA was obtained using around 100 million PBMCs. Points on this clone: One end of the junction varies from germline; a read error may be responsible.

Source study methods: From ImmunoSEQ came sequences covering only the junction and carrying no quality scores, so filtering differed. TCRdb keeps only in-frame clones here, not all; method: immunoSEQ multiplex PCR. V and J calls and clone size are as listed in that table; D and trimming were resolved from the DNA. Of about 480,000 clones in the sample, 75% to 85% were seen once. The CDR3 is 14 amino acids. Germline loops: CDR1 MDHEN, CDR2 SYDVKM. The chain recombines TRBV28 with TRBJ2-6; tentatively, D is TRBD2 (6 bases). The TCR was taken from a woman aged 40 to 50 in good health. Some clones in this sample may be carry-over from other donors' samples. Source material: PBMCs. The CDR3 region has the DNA TGTGCAAGCACCTCGGGGGACGGGGCCAACGTCCTGACTTTC. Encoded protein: CASTSGDGANVLTF.